One sample yielded the 14 T cell receptor beta chains listed below, sequenced in a study of blood T cell repertoires in COVID-19. TCRdb's copy holds only in-frame clones and misses some; the assay was immunoSEQ multiplex PCR. Of some 170,000 clones listed, roughly 93% are singletons. What was sequenced was peripheral blood. These receptors were collected from a woman aged 55-69 years with COVID-19, enrolled during active disease.

The rearrangement uses TRBV5-1 and TRBJ1-1, with D possibly matching TRBD1 (6 bases). V was pared by 0 bases and J by 5 bases, with 17 bases between. The germline gives CDR1 SGHRS, CDR2 YFSETQ. CDR3 size: 16 residues. CDR3 amino acids: CASSLAGEGRLTEAFF. In nucleotides, the CDR3 is TGCGCCAGCAGCTTGGCAGGGGAAGGCCGCCTAACTGAAGCTTTCTTT.

The chain carries TRBV28 and TRBJ1-2; a possible D gene is TRBD1 (5 bases). The V end was cut by 1 base, the J end by 0 bases, with 15 bases between. Germline lookup yields CDR1 MDHEN and CDR2 SYDVKM. The CDR3 sequence is 17 residues long. The CDR3 loop is CASSLSQGGAPNYGYTF. The CDR3 DNA reads as TGTGCCAGCAGTTTATCCCAGGGTGGGGCTCCTAACTATGGCTACACCTTC.

V is TRBV6-1 and J is TRBJ1-2; 8 nucleotides match TRBD1. The V and J ends lost 3 bases and 3 bases, in that order; junction bases with no gene match: 9. There are 16 residues in the CDR3. Germline lookup yields CDR1 MNHNS and CDR2 SASEGT. The chain's CDR3 is CASSEGAGQGHYGYTF. The CDR3 nucleotides are TGTGCCAGCAGTGAGGGGGCTGGACAGGGTCACTATGGCTACACCTTC.

The V gene is TRBV9, the J gene TRBJ2-7, with 9 bases that match TRBD1. The CDR3 sequence is 14 residues long. CDR1 and CDR2 (germline): SGDLS, YYNGEE. The V segment lost 4 bases and the J segment 2 bases; nucleotides outside the gene matches: 4. Here the CDR3 reads CASSSDRGPYEQYF. The CDR3 DNA follows: TGTGCCAGCAGCTCGGACAGGGGTCCCTACGAGCAGTACTTC. The entire variable domain, with the rest obtained from reference TRBV9 and TRBJ2-7, is as follows: DSGVTQTPKHLITATGQRVTLRCSPRSGDLSVYWYQQSLDQGLQFLIQYYNGEERAKGNILERFSAQQFPDLHSELNLSSLELGDSALYFCASSSDRGPYEQYFGPGTRLTVT.

The rearrangement uses TRBV4-2 and TRBJ2-1, with 11 bases fitting TRBD2. Per germline, CDR1 LGHNA and CDR2 YNFKEQ. The CDR3 runs to 18 residues. Losses at the gene ends were 0 bases for V and 2 bases for J; bases not matched to a gene: 6. The chain's CDR3 is CASSQEQSSGGTYNEQFF. CDR3 nucleotide sequence: TGTGCCAGCAGCCAAGAGCAATCTAGCGGGGGGACCTACAATGAGCAGTTCTTC.

This chain connects TRBV12-3 or TRBV12-4 to TRBJ2-2; 8 positions match TRBD2. This CDR3 comprises 13 residues. J gave up 7 bases and V 6 bases, and 4 bases lay outside the gene matches. CDR3 amino acids: CASSPRGGGELFF. CDR3 nucleotide sequence: TGTGCCAGCAGCCCTCGGGGGGGCGGGGAGCTGTTTTTT.

The chain employs TRBV5-1 and TRBJ2-5, with D possibly being TRBD1 (6 bases). Germline CDR1 reads SGHRS; CDR2 reads YFSETQ. The CDR3 loop spans 14 amino acids. V lost 4 bases, J lost 3 bases, and 13 bases lay in between. CDR3 in DNA: TGCGCCAGCAGCGGCCCCGAGGGGGAAGAGACCCAGTACTTC. This codes for CASSGPEGEETQYF.

CDR3 nucleotide sequence: TGTGCCAGCAGCCAATGGGGGCAGACAGATACGCAGTATTTT. Translation gives CASSQWGQTDTQYF. V gene TRBV6-6 combines with J gene TRBJ2-3; possible D gene TRBD1, 6 bases. Germline CDR1 MNHNY, CDR2 SVGAGI (reference sequence). This CDR3 has 14 amino acids. V lost 6 bases to trimming and J lost 3 bases, with 13 bases between them.

The rearrangement uses TRBV15 and TRBJ1-5; TRBD1 is a possible D gene (5 bases). The germline gives CDR1 LNHNV, CDR2 YYDKDF (reference sequence). The CDR3 length is 16 residues. V was shortened by 3 bases and J by 1 base, with 13 bases between the two germline ends. CDR3 nucleotides: TGTGCCACCAGCAGGTATCAGGGTCAGAGCAATCAGCCCCAGCATTTT. It specifies CATSRYQGQSNQPQHF.

This chain links TRBV2 with TRBJ2-1, with 10 bases lining up with TRBD2. The length of the CDR3 is 14 residues. V lost 6 bases to trimming and J lost 4 bases; unmatched junction nucleotides: 3. CDR1 and CDR2 from the germline V gene are SNHLY and FYNNEI. The CDR3 nucleotides are TGTGCCAGCAGGGGGACTAGCGTTTACAATGAGCAGTTCTTC. Residues: CASRGTSVYNEQFF.

This chain connects TRBV7-8 to TRBJ1-3, with D unresolved. The V end lost 5 bases, the J end lost 0 bases, and 11 bases lay between the germline ends. The germline V gene has CDR1 SGHVS and CDR2 FQNEAQ. The CDR3 consists of 15 residues. The DNA of the CDR3 is TGTGCCAGCAGCCGAGCTCGGAGCTCTGGAAACACCATATATTTT. Protein: CASSRARSSGNTIYF.

The chain couples TRBV11-2 to TRBJ2-2; possible D gene TRBD2, 6 bases. The V gene lost 0 bases and the J gene lost 4 bases, with 12 bases spanning the gap. Germline CDR1 is SGHAT and CDR2 is FQNNGV. CDR3 length equals 16 residues. In nucleotides, the CDR3 is TGTGCCAGCAGCTTAGATCCGGGACTCCTCACCGGGGAGCTGTTTTTT. This codes for CASSLDPGLLTGELFF.

The chain combines TRBV5-1 with TRBJ2-1; 9 nucleotides agree with TRBD1. Germline values: CDR1 SGHRS, CDR2 YFSETQ. With 4 bases clipped from V and 4 bases from J, the junction kept 9 bases outside the gene matches. The CDR3 is 16 residues long. The CDR3 is CASSLAGTGSYNEQFF. CDR3 nucleotides: TGCGCCAGCAGCCTGGCCGGGACAGGGTCGTACAATGAGCAGTTCTTC.

V gene TRBV14 combines with J gene TRBJ1-2; D might be TRBD1 (6 bases). Trimming took 6 bases from V and 5 from J, leaving 13 bases between them. CDR1 SGHDN and CDR2 FVKESK come from the germline V gene. The CDR3 spans 13 residues. In nucleotides, the CDR3 is TGTGCCAGCAGGCTACAGGGAGGGTATGGCTACACCTTC. This codes for CASRLQGGYGYTF. The variable domain in full, completed from reference TRBV14 and TRBJ1-2, reads EAGVTQFPSHSVIEKGQTVTLRCDPISGHDNLYWYRRVMGKEIKFLLHFVKESKQDESGMPNNRFLAERTGGTYSTLKVQPAELEDSGVYFCASRLQGGYGYTFGSGTRLTVV.